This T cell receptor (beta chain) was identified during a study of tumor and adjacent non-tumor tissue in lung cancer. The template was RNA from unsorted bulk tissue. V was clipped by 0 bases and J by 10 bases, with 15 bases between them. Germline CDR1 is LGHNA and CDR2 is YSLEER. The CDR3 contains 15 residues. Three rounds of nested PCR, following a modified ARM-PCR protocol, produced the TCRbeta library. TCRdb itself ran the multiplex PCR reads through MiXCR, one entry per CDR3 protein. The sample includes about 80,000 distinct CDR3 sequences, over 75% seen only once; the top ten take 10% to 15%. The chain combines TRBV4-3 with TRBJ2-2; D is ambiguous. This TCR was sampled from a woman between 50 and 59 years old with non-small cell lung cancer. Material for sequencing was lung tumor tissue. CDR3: CASSQDITNIEELFF. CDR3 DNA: TGCGCCAGCAGCCAAGATATTACGAACATCGAGGAGCTGTTTTTT.